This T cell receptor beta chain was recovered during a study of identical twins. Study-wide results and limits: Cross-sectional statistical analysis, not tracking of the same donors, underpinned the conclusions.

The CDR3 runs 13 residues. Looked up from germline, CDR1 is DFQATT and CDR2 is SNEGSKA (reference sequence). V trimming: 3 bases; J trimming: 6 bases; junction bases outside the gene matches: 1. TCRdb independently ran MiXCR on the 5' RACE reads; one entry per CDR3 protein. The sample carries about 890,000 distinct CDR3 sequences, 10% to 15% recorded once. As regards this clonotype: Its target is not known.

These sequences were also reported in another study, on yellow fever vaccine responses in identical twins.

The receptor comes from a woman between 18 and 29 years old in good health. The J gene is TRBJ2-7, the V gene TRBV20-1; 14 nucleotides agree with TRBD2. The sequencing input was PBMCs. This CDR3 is CSARGLAGVEQYF. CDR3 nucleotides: TGCAGTGCTAGGGGACTAGCGGGAGTCGAGCAGTACTTC.